This T cell receptor beta chain emerged from a study of cytomegalovirus exposure and HLA in healthy donors. The CDR3 runs to 14 residues. Per germline, CDR1 MNHEY and CDR2 SVGAGI. V was pared by 2 bases and J by 4 bases, with 2 bases of the junction left unmatched. The study ran its PCR with 60 Vbeta and 13 Jbeta primers. TCRdb keeps only in-frame clones here, not all; method: immunoSEQ multiplex PCR. The data hold approximately 150,000 clones, with over 55% observed a single time. The clonotype was recovered from a middle-aged man in good health and CMV-seronegative. Material: PBMCs. The chain combines TRBV6-5 with TRBJ2-1; 7 nucleotides agree with TRBD2. The CDR3 spells CASSYGAGYNEQFF. As DNA, the CDR3 is TGTGCCAGCAGTTACGGAGCGGGGTACAATGAGCAGTTCTTC.